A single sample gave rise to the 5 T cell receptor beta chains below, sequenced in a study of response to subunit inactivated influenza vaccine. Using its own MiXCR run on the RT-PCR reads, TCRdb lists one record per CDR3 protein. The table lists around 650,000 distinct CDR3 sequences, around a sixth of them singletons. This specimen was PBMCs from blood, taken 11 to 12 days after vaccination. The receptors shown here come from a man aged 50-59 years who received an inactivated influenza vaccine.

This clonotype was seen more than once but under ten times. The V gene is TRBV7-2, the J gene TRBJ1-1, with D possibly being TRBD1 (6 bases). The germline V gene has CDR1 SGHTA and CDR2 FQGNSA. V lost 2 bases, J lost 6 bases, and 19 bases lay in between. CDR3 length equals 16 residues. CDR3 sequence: CASSLRSRGAGSEAFF. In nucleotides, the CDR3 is TGTGCCAGCAGCTTAAGAAGCCGGGGGGCAGGGTCTGAAGCTTTCTTT.

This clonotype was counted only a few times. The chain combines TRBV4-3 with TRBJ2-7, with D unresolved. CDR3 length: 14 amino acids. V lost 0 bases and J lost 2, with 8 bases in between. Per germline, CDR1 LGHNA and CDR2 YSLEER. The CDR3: CASSQDHSTYEQYF. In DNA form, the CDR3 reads TGCGCCAGCAGCCAAGATCACAGCACCTACGAGCAGTACTTC.

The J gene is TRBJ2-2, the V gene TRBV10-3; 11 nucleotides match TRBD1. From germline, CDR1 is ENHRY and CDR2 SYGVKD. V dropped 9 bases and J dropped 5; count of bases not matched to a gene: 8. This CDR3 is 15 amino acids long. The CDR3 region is CAIWTGGLSTGELFF. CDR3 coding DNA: TGTGCCATTTGGACAGGGGGCTTAAGTACCGGGGAGCTGTTTTTT.

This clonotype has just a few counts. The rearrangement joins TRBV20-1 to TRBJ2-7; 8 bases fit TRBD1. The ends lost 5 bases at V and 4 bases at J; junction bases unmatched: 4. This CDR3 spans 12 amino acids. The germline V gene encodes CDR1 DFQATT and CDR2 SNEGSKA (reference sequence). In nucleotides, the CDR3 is TGCAGTGCTCAGGGGGCCGGATACGAGCAGTACTTC. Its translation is CSAQGAGYEQYF.

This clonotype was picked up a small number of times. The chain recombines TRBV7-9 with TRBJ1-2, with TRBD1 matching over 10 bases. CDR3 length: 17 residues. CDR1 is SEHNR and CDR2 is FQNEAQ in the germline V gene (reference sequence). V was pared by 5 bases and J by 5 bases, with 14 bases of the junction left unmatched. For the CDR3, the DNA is TGTGCCAGCAGCCCCGGGACAGGGGCCTATGAGGGGTATGGCTACACCTTC. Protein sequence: CASSPGTGAYEGYGYTF. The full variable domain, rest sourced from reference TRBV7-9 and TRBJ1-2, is DTGVSQNPRHKITKRGQNVTFRCDPISEHNRLYWYRQTLGQGPEFLTYFQNEAQLEKSRLLSDRFSAERPKGSFSTLEIQRTEQGDSAMYLCASSPGTGAYEGYGYTFGSGTRLTVV.